The 13 T cell receptor beta chains below all came from one sample that was sequenced in a study of CD8 T cells in ankylosing spondylitis. TCRdb redid the calling of the 5' RACE reads with MiXCR, one entry per CDR3 protein. The table has 150,000 or so distinct CDR3 sequences, around 32% seen once; the top ten hold about 6.3%. The sequenced sample consisted of synovial fluid, either unsorted or a sorted T cell fraction (not recorded which). These receptors all come from a male donor with ankylosing spondylitis.

The chain employs TRBV12-3 or TRBV12-4 and TRBJ2-3; no reliable D call. The V end was cut by 3 bases, the J end by 6 bases, with 16 bases between. The CDR3 covers 15 residues. This chain's CDR3 is CASSFRRAPQDTQYF. In DNA, the CDR3 is TGTGCCAGCAGTTTCCGTCGGGCCCCCCAGGATACGCAGTATTTT.

The chain joins TRBV29-1 to TRBJ1-2; 8 bases line up with TRBD1. Germline assignment: CDR1 SQVTM and CDR2 ANQGSEA. This CDR3 spans 16 amino acids. J gave up 3 bases and V 5 bases, and 14 bases lay outside the gene matches. The CDR3 DNA reads TGCAGCGTTTTCGGACAGGGAAAGGGCACCTACTATGGCTACACCTTC. This sequence encodes CSVFGQGKGTYYGYTF.

The rearrangement links TRBV6-1 to TRBJ2-6; tentatively, D is TRBD2 (5 bases). Germline V gene data show CDR1 as MNHNS and CDR2 as SASEGT. CDR3 size: 15 residues. V was trimmed by 2 bases and J by 0 bases, leaving 5 bases between them. As DNA, the CDR3 is TGTGCCAGCAGTGAACGGGGCTCTGGGGCCAACGTCCTGACTTTC. This translates into CASSERGSGANVLTF.

This clonotype was recorded a few times. This chain joins TRBV4-2 and TRBJ2-3; a weak D match, TRBD1 (6 bases). The CDR3 is made up of 16 amino acids. V lost 0 bases to trimming and J lost 6 bases, with 16 bases between them. Germline V gene lookup returns CDR1 LGHNA and CDR2 YNFKEQ. The CDR3 nucleotides are TGTGCCAGCAGCCAAGATATGGCAGGGGAGTCGGATACGCAGTATTTT. The encoded protein is CASSQDMAGESDTQYF.

The J gene is TRBJ2-7, the V gene TRBV18; TRBD2 aligns across 9 bases. CDR3 length: 16 amino acids. V lost 2 bases and J lost 3; bases outside the gene matches: 8. Germline V gene data show CDR1 as KGHSH and CDR2 as LQKENI. CDR3 region: CASSPAGGGPGYEQYF. The DNA for the CDR3 is TGTGCCAGCTCACCAGCGGGGGGGGGCCCAGGCTACGAGCAGTACTTC. Together with reference TRBV18 and TRBJ2-7, the CDR3 gives the full variable domain: NAGVMQNPRHLVRRRGQEARLRCSPMKGHSHVYWYRQLPEEGLKFMVYLQKENIIDESGMPKERFSAEFPKEGPSILRIQQVVRGDSAAYFCASSPAGGGPGYEQYFGPGTRLTVT.

This clonotype was found a few times. The V and J genes are TRBV19 and TRBJ2-7; TRBD2 matches at 7 bases. Trimming cost V 9 bases and J 2 bases; bases outside gene matches: 10. Germline lookup yields CDR1 LNHDA and CDR2 SQIVND (reference sequence). CDR3 length equals 14 residues. The CDR3 protein is CASTPSGNTYEQYF. CDR3 in DNA: TGTGCCAGCACTCCTAGCGGAAATACCTACGAGCAGTACTTC.

The V gene is TRBV7-3, the J gene TRBJ2-7; D is perhaps TRBD1 (5 bases). CDR1 and CDR2 (germline): SGHTA, FQGTGA. The V gene lost 3 bases and the J gene lost 3 bases, with 9 bases spanning the gap. The CDR3 has 13 residues. Here the CDR3 reads CASSLGPHYEQYF. The CDR3 region has the DNA TGTGCCAGCAGCTTGGGGCCCCACTACGAGCAGTACTTC.

There are a few counts of this clonotype. The CDR3 protein is CASSREESPLHF. CDR3 nucleotides: TGTGCCAGCAGTCGGGAAGAGTCACCCCTCCACTTT. The V and J genes are TRBV6-6 and TRBJ1-6; D ambiguous. V gave up 5 bases and J gave up 10 bases, with 9 bases separating them. CDR1 and CDR2 (germline): MNHNY, SVGAGI (reference sequence). CDR3 size: 12 residues.

This chain joins TRBV20-1 and TRBJ2-1, with D perhaps TRBD1 (5 bases). V lost 5 bases, J lost 6 bases, and 14 bases lay in between. Per germline, CDR1 DFQATT and CDR2 SNEGSKA (reference sequence). The CDR3 has 13 amino acids. CDR3 in amino acids: CSAVGERANEQFF. DNA for the CDR3: TGCAGTGCTGTAGGGGAAAGGGCCAATGAGCAGTTCTTC.

V is TRBV18 and J is TRBJ1-3, with D maybe TRBD1 (5 bases). CDR3 length equals 14 residues. Trimming removed 6 bases from V and 3 bases from J, with 12 bases in between. CDR1 KGHSH and CDR2 LQKENI come from the germline V gene. The CDR3 sequence is CASSDTPLGNTIYF. In DNA form, the CDR3 reads TGTGCCAGCTCGGACACACCGCTTGGAAACACCATATATTTT.

This clonotype was counted only a few times. The CDR3 DNA follows: TGTGCCAGCAGTAACGTGGGGGAATCGTGGGAGACCCAGTACTTC. Its translation is CASSNVGESWETQYF. The chain recombines TRBV6-2 or TRBV6-3 with TRBJ2-5, with D perhaps assigned TRBD1 or TRBD2 (5 bases each). V shed 5 bases and J shed 5 bases, with 18 bases lying between them. Germline CDR1 reads MNHEY; CDR2 reads SVGEGT. This CDR3 region has 15 residues.

The chain is built from TRBV2 and TRBJ2-7; 10 bases are shared with TRBD2. The germline V gene has CDR1 SNHLY and CDR2 FYNNEI. The CDR3 length is 16 residues. V lost 3 bases and J lost 5; bases outside the gene matches: 10. The CDR3 DNA reads as TGTGCCAGCAGTGACGGGGCTAGCGGGAGAATCCACGAGCAGTACTTC. The encoded protein is CASSDGASGRIHEQYF. The full variable domain, with the rest looked up from reference TRBV2 and TRBJ2-7, is EPEVTQTPSHQVTQMGQEVILRCVPISNHLYFYWYRQILGQKVEFLVSFYNNEISEKSEIFDDQFSVERPDGSNFTLKIRSTKLEDSAMYFCASSDGASGRIHEQYFGPGTRLTVT.

This sequence joins TRBV7-3 and TRBJ2-1; TRBD2 matches at 12 bases. V lost 5 bases to trimming and J lost 4 bases; unmatched junction nucleotides: 3. CDR1 and CDR2 (germline): SGHTA, FQGTGA. CDR3 length: 15 residues. CDR3 bases: TGTGCCAGCAGCAACGGACTAGCGGGATACAATGAGCAGTTCTTC. It specifies CASSNGLAGYNEQFF.